A single sample gave rise to the 16 T cell receptor beta chains below, sequenced in a study of T-cell reconstitution after alpha-beta-depleted transplantation in children. Unique molecular identifiers were incorporated when the TCRbeta library was constructed. TCRdb re-derived calls from the PCR reads in MiXCR, one entry per CDR3 protein. This table has roughly 300,000 distinct CDR3 sequences, 11% appearing once. This specimen consisted of peripheral blood, obtained 180 days after TCRalphabeta/CD19-depleted stem cell transplant. These receptors originate from a male patient between 2 and 15 years old who had a stem cell transplant for chronic granulomatous disease, so the T cells may come from the graft donor.

This clonotype came up many times. The rearrangement uses TRBV3-1 and TRBJ2-2, with 8 bases identical to TRBD2. With V trimmed by 5 bases and J by 4 bases, 9 bases remained unmatched. In germline, CDR1 is LGHDT, CDR2 YNNKEL (reference sequence). CDR3 length: 16 residues. This CDR3 is CASSVRAGESTGELFF. CDR3 nucleotides: TGTGCCAGCAGCGTACGAGCGGGAGAGAGCACCGGGGAGCTGTTTTTT. Based on the CDR3 plus reference TRBV3-1 and TRBJ2-2, the full variable domain is DTAVSQTPKYLVTQMGNDKSIKCEQNLGHDTMYWYKQDSKKFLKIMFSYNNKELIINETVPNRFSPKSPDKAHLNLHINSLELGDSAVYFCASSVRAGESTGELFFGEGSRLTVL.

With regard to this clonotype: A much larger clonotype is one base distant, so this may be a read error. The chain carries TRBV10-2 and TRBJ2-2, with D hard to call. Germline V gene lookup returns CDR1 WSHSY and CDR2 SAAADI. Trimming stripped 6 bases from V and 1 base from J, with 12 bases between. The CDR3 runs to 15 residues. Here the CDR3 reads CASSELPLNTGELFF. The CDR3 nucleotides are TGCGCCAGCAGCGAACTACCCCTGAACACCGGGGAGCTGTTTTTT.

This clonotype was recorded many times. This CDR3 reads CASKDIQETQYF. The DNA of the CDR3 is TGCGCCAGCAAGGACATCCAAGAGACCCAGTACTTC. The rearrangement uses TRBV5-1 and TRBJ2-5, with D maybe TRBD1 (5 bases). V was shortened by 6 bases and J by 1 base, with 7 bases between the two germline ends. Germline values: CDR1 SGHRS, CDR2 YFSETQ. The CDR3 has 12 residues.

This chain links TRBV19 with TRBJ1-1, with 8 bases that match TRBD1. CDR3 size: 16 residues. The V gene end was trimmed by 6 bases and the J gene end by 2 bases; junction bases not matched to a gene: 11. CDR1 is LNHDA, CDR2 SQIVND, per germline (reference sequence). The CDR3 DNA reads TGTGCCAGTAGCCAGGGGGCGGGACAGCTTAACACTGAAGCTTTCTTT. It specifies CASSQGAGQLNTEAFF.

As for this clonotype: A read error may explain this, as a much larger clone is one base away. V usage is TRBV7-2 and J usage is TRBJ2-5, with D possibly being TRBD1 (6 bases). The germline CDR1 and CDR2 sequences are SGHTA and FQGNSA. CDR3 length: 14 residues. The CDR3 region is CASSRADRMETKYF. Here the CDR3 DNA reads TGTGCCAGCAGTCGGGCAGACAGGATGGAGACCAAGTACTTC. Full variable domain (missing parts from reference TRBV7-2 and TRBJ2-5): GAGVSQSPSNKVTEKGKDVELRCDPISGHTALYWYRQSLGQGLEFLIYFQGNSAPDKSGLPSDRFSAERTGGSVSTLTIQRTQQEDSAVYLCASSRADRMETKYFGPGTRLLVL.

Concerning this clonotype: A read error may explain this, as a much larger clone is one base away. The rearrangement uses TRBV4-1 and TRBJ2-5; D perhaps matches TRBD2 (5 bases). This CDR3 is built from 14 residues. Germline CDR1 reads MGHRA; CDR2 reads YSYEKL. CDR3 loop: CASGQVVVAETQYF. The CDR3 DNA reads as TGCGCCAGCGGCCAAGTTGTAGTAGCGGAGACCCAGTACTTC.

This clonotype was picked up many times. The V call is TRBV6-6, the J call TRBJ2-7; TRBD1 matches at 9 bases. CDR3 length: 13 residues. Germline V gene data show CDR1 as MNHNY and CDR2 as SVGAGI (reference sequence). The V gene end was trimmed by 7 bases and the J gene end by 7 bases; junction bases not matched to a gene: 8. CDR3 nucleotide sequence: TGTGCCAGCACCAGACAGGGGGAAGGTGAGCAGTACTTC. It translates to CASTRQGEGEQYF.

Concerning this clonotype itself: An end of the junction does not agree with germline; a read error may underlie this. This chain joins TRBV29-1 and TRBJ2-1; tentative D call: TRBD1 (5 bases). Germline V lookup: CDR1 SQVTM, CDR2 ANQGSEA. The CDR3 is 16 amino acids. The CDR3 sequence: CSVEVYVRGPYNEQLF. CDR3 DNA: TGCAGCGTTGAAGTGTATGTAAGGGGCCCCTACAATGAGCAGTTGTTC.

In this sample, this clonotype turned up many times. This chain links TRBV27 with TRBJ2-7; TRBD2 agrees at 7 bases. Germline trimming cut 3 bases from V and 3 bases from J; bases unmatched to any gene: 5. Germline-derived CDR1 and CDR2 are MNHEY and SMNVEV (reference sequence). The CDR3 is 14 residues long. The CDR3 DNA reads as TGTGCCAGCAGTTTTGGTCCGGGAGGCTACGAGCAGTACTTC. It codes for CASSFGPGGYEQYF.

There are many counts of this clonotype. The chain has TRBV28 and TRBJ2-1; D is unresolved. Germline V gene sequence: CDR1 MDHEN, CDR2 SYDVKM. V was shortened by 5 bases and J by 8 bases, with 7 bases between the two germline ends. CDR3 length equals 11 residues. In DNA, the CDR3 is TGTGCCAGCAGTGTAGGTTATGAGCAGTTCTTC. It encodes CASSVGYEQFF.

The CDR3 DNA reads TGTGCCAGCAGCTTATTCGGCGACAAACCTCCAAGGGCCCAGTACTTC. It encodes CASSLFGDKPPRAQYF. The V call is TRBV7-7, the J call TRBJ2-5, with D unresolved. This CDR3 region has 16 residues. Trimming removed 2 bases at V and 9 bases at J, with 22 bases between. Germline assignment: CDR1 SSHAT and CDR2 FNYEAQ (reference sequence).

This clonotype was counted ten times or more. This sequence joins TRBV3-1 and TRBJ2-7, with TRBD1 identical over 7 bases. Trimming at V came to 3 bases and at J to 3 bases, leaving 5 bases not matched to a gene. The CDR3 totals 14 residues. CDR1 is LGHDT and CDR2 is YNNKEL in the germline V gene (reference sequence). The chain's CDR3 is CASSHWDSHYEQYF. The CDR3 coding sequence is TGTGCCAGCAGCCATTGGGACAGCCACTACGAGCAGTACTTC.

This clonotype was observed once. Possible read error: a much larger clone is one base away. This chain joins TRBV6-2 or TRBV6-3 and TRBJ2-2; TRBD2 matches at 7 bases. Germline V gives CDR1 MNHEY, CDR2 SVGEGT. The CDR3 contains 14 residues. The CDR3 region has the DNA TGTGCCGGCAGTTACCTAGCGGTCACCGGGGAGCTGTTTTTT. This sequence encodes CAGSYLAVTGELFF.

In its sample, this clonotype was seen many times. The chain uses TRBV20-1 and TRBJ2-5; D is unresolved. Germline CDR1 reads DFQATT; CDR2 reads SNEGSKA (reference sequence). Trimming cost V 3 bases and J 5 bases, with 10 bases left between them. The CDR3 contains 12 residues. CDR3 nucleotides: TGCAGTGCTAGTGTTGAGGAGGAGACCCAGTACTTC. This sequence encodes CSASVEEETQYF.

There are a few counts of this clonotype. V gene TRBV5-4 combines with J gene TRBJ2-5; D is uncertain. This CDR3 has 13 residues. Looked up from germline, CDR1 is SGHNT and CDR2 is YYREEE (reference sequence). Trimming stripped 2 bases from V and 2 bases from J, with 7 bases between. The CDR3 nucleotides are TGTGCCAGCAGCTTCCTAGAGCAAGAGACCCAGTACTTC. The encoded protein is CASSFLEQETQYF.

Note on this clonotype: No conserved phenylalanine or tryptophan is present at the end of the CDR3, so a read error is the likely explanation. The rearrangement uses TRBV5-1 and TRBJ1-1; tentatively, D is TRBD1 (5 bases). The CDR3 spans 14 residues. Germline assignment: CDR1 SGHRS and CDR2 YFSETQ. The V end lost 4 bases, the J end lost 8 bases, and 18 bases lay between the germline ends. CDR3 DNA: TGCGCCAGCAGCCAAAACCAGGGAGCCACCGAAGCTTTCATT. Encoded protein: CASSQNQGATEAFI.